Listed below are T cell receptor beta chains from one sample, sequenced in a study of blood T cell repertoires in COVID-19. The protocol was immunoSEQ multiplex PCR, while the TCRdb copy is restricted to in-frame clones and leaves out a portion. The data contain 350,000 to 450,000 clones, 85% to 90% of them singletons. The specimen was PBMCs or T cells enriched from blood (not recorded which). These receptors came from a man aged 25 to 40 who had recovered from COVID-19. The CDR3 runs from the conserved cysteine through the conserved F or W. Each record gives: V gene, D gene, J gene, clone size, CDR3 protein, CDR3 DNA. A D gene is named only where the DNA matches it firmly. A clone size is listed for some rows: how often the clone was seen (once, few, many), or a class if it is expanded.

TRBV19	TRBD1	TRBJ1-5	.	CASSTPGQVNQPQHF	TGTGCCAGTAGTACACCGGGACAGGTCAATCAGCCCCAGCATTTT
TRBV7-2	TRBD1	TRBJ1-2	once	CASSLAGGFSYGYTF	TGTGCCAGCAGCTTAGCAGGGGGCTTTTCCTATGGCTACACCTTC
TRBV6-1	.	TRBJ2-1	.	CASSERDSSFGSGQFF	TGTGCCAGCAGTGAGCGGGACTCGAGTTTTGGGTCGGGGCAGTTCTTC
TRBV28	.	TRBJ1-2	.	CASSLEGNGYTF	TGTGCCAGCAGTCTGGAGGGTAATGGCTACACCTTC
TRBV3-1/TRBV3-2	.	TRBJ2-3	.	CASDGAGETQYF	TGTGCCAGCGACGGCGCAGGGGAAACGCAGTATTTT
TRBV2	.	TRBJ2-7	.	CASSVGRDYEQYF	TGTGCCAGCAGTGTTGGCAGGGACTACGAGCAGTACTTC
TRBV7-9	.	TRBJ1-2	.	CASFGLQGGGYTF	TGTGCCAGCTTCGGGCTTCAGGGCGGTGGCTACACCTTC
TRBV3-1/TRBV3-2	TRBD2	TRBJ2-1	.	CASSQAGTSYEQFF	TGTGCCAGCAGCCAAGCGGGGACTAGCTATGAGCAGTTCTTC
TRBV27	.	TRBJ1-1	.	CASSSGAGVNTEAFF	TGTGCCAGCAGTTCCGGTGCAGGGGTGAACACTGAAGCTTTCTTT
TRBV3-1/TRBV3-2	.	TRBJ1-6	.	CASSQQALTLLHF	TGTGCCAGCAGCCAACAGGCCCTGACACTCCTCCACTTT
TRBV19	.	TRBJ2-7	.	CASSPQGPGPYEQYF	TGTGCCAGTTCCCCCCAAGGTCCAGGCCCCTACGAGCAGTACTTC
TRBV5-4	.	TRBJ1-3	.	CASSLDSGNTIYF	TGTGCCAGCAGCTTGGACTCAGGAAACACCATATATTTT
TRBV27	.	TRBJ1-5	.	CASSSSSNQPQHF	.
TRBV6-5	.	TRBJ1-5	.	CASSPGVGTNQPQHF	TGTGCCAGCAGCCCAGGGGTGGGTACCAATCAGCCCCAGCATTTT